The T cell receptor beta chain under discussion was sequenced for a study of blood T cell repertoires in COVID-19. Study summary: The cDNA or gDNA used as material had been derived from T cells, B-cell-depleted T cells, or PBMCs.

This CDR3 has 12 residues. Germline lookup yields CDR1 MDHEN and CDR2 SYDVKM. V was pared by 8 bases and J by 3 bases, with 8 bases between. As originally analysed: Amplified reference gene primers provided the basis for estimating nucleated cell counts. TCRdb's copy holds only in-frame clones and misses some; the assay was immunoSEQ multiplex PCR. The V and J calls and clone size were taken over from that table, and D and trimming were inferred from the DNA. The top ten hold around 25% of the sample, which has roughly 40,000 clones, around 79% seen once. Sequencing was done on a sample of peripheral blood. This chain joins TRBV28 and TRBJ1-5, with D possibly matching TRBD1 (6 bases). The clonotype comes from a man in his sixties or seventies with acute or convalescent COVID-19. The CDR3 DNA is TGTGCCAGCTGGACAGACAATCAGCCCCAGCATTTT. This sequence encodes CASWTDNQPQHF.